The T cell receptor beta chain described here comes from a study of low-dose radiotherapy and immunotherapy resistance in tumors. First-strand cDNA used TRAV- and TRBV-specific primers, covering alpha and beta chains. It was with a constant-region primer and a V-primer adapter that TCRs were amplified over roughly 20 PCR cycles. TCRdb re-derived calls from the reads in MiXCR, one entry per CDR3 protein. The table lists about 64,000 distinct CDR3 sequences, more than 25% of them singletons, with about 6.6% in the top ten. This CDR3 comprises 20 residues. CDR1 is SGHNT and CDR2 is YYREEE in the germline V gene (reference sequence). Time point reported: before trial treatment. It was nivolumab, ipilimumab, aspirin, low-dose cyclophosphamide and low-dose radiotherapy that donors received. By its share, this clonotype is large (0.1 to 1%). Germline and junction disagree at one end, which may indicate a read error.

The V call is TRBV5-4, the J call TRBJ2-6; a weak D match, TRBD1 (5 bases). Specimen: PBMCs, collected before treatment. The sequence came from a male donor with rectosigmoid adenocarcinoma. The CDR3 loop is CASSQDRTTHISSGANVLTF. For the CDR3, the DNA is TGCGCCAGCAGCCAAGACCGGACAACCCACATAAGCTCTGGGGCCAACGTCCTGACTTTC.